Listed below are T cell receptor beta chains from one sample, sequenced in a study of CD8+CD57+ T cells in acquired aplastic anemia. MiXCR, applied by TCRdb to the reads, yields one record per CDR3 protein. The table has approximately 170,000 distinct CDR3 sequences, about half seen once. Sequencing input: sorted CD4+, CD8+, or CD8+CD57+ T cells (not recorded which) from PBMCs. These receptors were obtained from a human donor in good health, serving as a control. The CDR3 runs from the conserved cysteine through the conserved F or W. The D gene is left open where the match is weak. The size field is filled for only some rows; it gives once, few, many or a size class.

V: TRBV20-1
D: TRBD1
size: -
J: TRBJ1-3
CDR3: CSARPGTGGSGNTIYF
DNA: TGCAGTGCTAGACCCGGGACAGGGGGGTCTGGAAACACCATATATTTT

V: TRBV15
D: TRBD1
size: -
J: TRBJ2-3
CDR3: CATSRAPWRQGPTDTQYF
DNA: TGTGCCACCAGCAGAGCCCCCTGGCGACAGGGCCCCACAGATACGCAGTATTTT

V: TRBV15
D: -
size: -
J: TRBJ2-3
CDR3: CATSRGLPTGTQYF
DNA: TGTGCCACCAGCAGGGGACTGCCCACCGGTACGCAGTATTTT

V: TRBV7-2
D: -
size: once
J: TRBJ2-4
CDR3: CASSSLLGAQYF
DNA: TGTGCCAGCAGCTCCCTACTGGGGGCTCAGTACTTC

V: TRBV7-2
D: TRBD2
size: few
J: TRBJ2-3
CDR3: CASSDTLAVHYNEQYF
DNA: TGTGCCAGCAGCGATACTCTAGCGGTACATTACAATGAGCAGTATTTT

V: TRBV29-1
D: TRBD1
size: -
J: TRBJ2-7
CDR3: CSVPDRETYEQYF
DNA: TGCAGCGTTCCAGACAGGGAAACCTACGAGCAGTACTTC

V: TRBV10-3
D: -
size: few
J: TRBJ2-1
CDR3: CASSEKGIPRGPYNEQFF
DNA: TGTGCCAGCAGTGAAAAGGGGATCCCGCGTGGACCCTACAATGAGCAGTTCTTC

V: TRBV10-3
D: -
size: once
J: TRBJ1-5
CDR3: CAIKSQDAQPQHF
DNA: TGTGCCATCAAATCGCAGGACGCTCAGCCCCAGCATTTT

V: TRBV5-8
D: -
size: many
J: TRBJ1-5
CDR3: CASSLVAGRGNQPQHF
DNA: TGTGCCAGCAGCTTGGTGGCGGGAAGGGGAAATCAGCCCCAGCATTTT

V: TRBV11-3
D: -
size: -
J: TRBJ1-4
CDR3: CASSSRHTVLNEKLFF
DNA: TGTGCCAGCAGCTCGCGGCATACAGTGCTAAATGAAAAACTGTTTTTT

V: TRBV12-3/TRBV12-4
D: TRBD1
size: many
J: TRBJ1-6
CDR3: CASSQTGQNSPLHF
DNA: TGTGCCAGCAGTCAGACAGGGCAGAATTCACCCCTCCACTTT

V: TRBV7-9
D: -
size: -
J: TRBJ2-7
CDR3: CASSTQGGSPTYEQYF
DNA: TGTGCCAGCAGCACGCAGGGCGGCAGTCCCACCTACGAGCAGTACTTC

V: TRBV20-1
D: TRBD1
size: -
J: TRBJ1-2
CDR3: CSARDQGANYGYTF
DNA: TGCAGTGCTAGAGATCAGGGGGCGAATTATGGCTACACCTTC

V: TRBV20-1
D: TRBD1
size: many
J: TRBJ1-2
CDR3: CSARRGTGEDGYTF
DNA: TGCAGTGCTAGAAGGGGGACAGGGGAAGATGGCTACACCTTC

V: TRBV11-2
D: TRBD1
size: -
J: TRBJ1-6
CDR3: CASSLGQGERSPLHF
DNA: TGTGCCAGCAGCTTAGGACAGGGCGAAAGGTCACCCCTCCACTTT

V: TRBV20-1
D: -
size: -
J: TRBJ2-7
CDR3: CSARLARDGYYEQYF
DNA: TGCAGTGCTAGACTCGCCCGGGACGGATACTACGAGCAGTACTTC

V: TRBV15
D: -
size: many
J: TRBJ2-5
CDR3: CATSRSIGAQETQYF
DNA: TGTGCCACCAGCAGATCGATCGGGGCTCAAGAGACCCAGTACTTC

V: TRBV4-2
D: -
size: -
J: TRBJ1-4
CDR3: CASGQVVAEKLFF
DNA: TGTGCCAGCGGCCAAGTGGTGGCTGAAAAACTGTTTTTT

V: TRBV7-9
D: -
size: -
J: TRBJ1-2
CDR3: CASSLAGATHGYTF
DNA: TGTGCCAGCAGCTTAGCTGGCGCCACCCATGGCTACACCTTC

V: TRBV5-6
D: TRBD1
size: many
J: TRBJ2-2
CDR3: CASSLDRVVPGELFF
DNA: TGTGCCAGCAGCCTGGACAGGGTGGTACCCGGGGAGCTGTTTTTT

V: TRBV7-7
D: -
size: -
J: TRBJ2-5
CDR3: CASSQFPLQETQYF
DNA: TGTGCTAGCAGCCAATTCCCCTTACAAGAGACCCAGTACTTC

V: TRBV20-1
D: -
size: once
J: TRBJ2-7
CDR3: CSARDQPVAPYEQYF
DNA: TGCAGTGCTAGGGATCAGCCAGTCGCACCCTACGAGCAGTACTTC

V: TRBV12-3/TRBV12-4
D: -
size: once
J: TRBJ1-6
CDR3: CASSHANGGKLHF
DNA: TGTGCCAGCAGCCATGCCAATGGGGGGAAACTCCACTTT

V: TRBV19
D: -
size: -
J: TRBJ2-2
CDR3: CASSISDTGELFF
DNA: TGTGCCAGTAGTATCAGTGACACCGGGGAGCTGTTTTTT

V: TRBV28
D: -
size: few
J: TRBJ1-2
CDR3: CASSPQTGLYGYTF
DNA: TGTGCCAGCAGTCCACAAACAGGTCTCTATGGCTACACCTTC